The entry below describes one T cell receptor (beta chain). Antigen unknown. This record belongs to a study of cytomegalovirus exposure and HLA in healthy donors. Study-wide results and limits: Later, an analysis found that common viral pathogens appeared to be linked with several of the most significant clusters. Reportedly, cytomegalovirus status was diagnosed with high sensitivity and specificity.

The study ran its PCR with 60 Vbeta and 13 Jbeta primers. The repertoire was sequenced with immunoSEQ multiplex PCR; TCRdb's copy has only in-frame clones and lacks some. The sample carries approximately 150,000 clones, around 80% recorded once. The sequenced material came from PBMCs. This clonotype was sampled from a man aged 35-49 years in good health and CMV-seronegative.

The CDR3 region has the DNA TGTGCTAGTGGTCGAGCAACAGAATCTGAAGCTTTCTTT. This translates into CASGRATESEAFF. J is TRBJ1-1 and V is TRBV12-5, with D hard to call. The CDR3 is made up of 13 amino acids. Per the germline V gene, CDR1 is LGHNT and CDR2 is FRNRAP. Trimming pared 5 bases from V and 6 bases from J, leaving 13 bases between. Full variable domain (remainder filled in from reference TRBV12-5 and TRBJ1-1): DARVTQTPRHKVTEMGQEVTMRCQPILGHNTVFWYRQTMMQGLELLAYFRNRAPLDDSGMPKDRFSAEMPDATLATLKIQPSEPRDSAVYFCASGRATESEAFFGQGTRLTVV.